A selection of T cell receptor beta chains follows, all from one sample in a study of OX40 agonist ivuxolimab in advanced cancers. TCRdb keeps only in-frame clones here, not all; method: immunoSEQ multiplex PCR. The sample has 2,500 to 3,500 clones; about 92% are singletons. The starting material was CD4+ or CD8+ T cells sorted from blood, obtained in a trial of the OX40 agonist ivuxolimab. The receptors come from an adult with an advanced solid tumor such as melanoma, head and neck, liver or kidney cancer. Each CDR3 is given with its conserved first and last residue. D genes are given only for firm matches. Size is omitted from some rows. Given values are once, few, many or a class for expanded clones.

D	V	length	size	J	DNA	CDR3
.	TRBV7-9	16	.	TRBJ2-7	TGTGCCAGCAGCTCCCTTTCTGCGGTTATCGGCTACGAGCAGTACTTC	CASSSLSAVIGYEQYF
.	TRBV6-6	14	.	TRBJ1-2	TGTGCCAGCAGCCCCAGTGGGGGGGCGGAAAGAAACACCTTC	CASSPSGGAERNTF
TRBD1	TRBV7-6	14	.	TRBJ1-1	TGTGCCAGCAGCCGCGGGACAGGGCACACTGAAGCTTTCTTT	CASSRGTGHTEAFF
.	TRBV6-5	14	once	TRBJ1-5	TGTGCCAGCAGTCGGACTTTTAGCAATCAGCCCCAGCATTTT	CASSRTFSNQPQHF
TRBD2	TRBV6-4	14	once	TRBJ2-3	TGTGCCAGTAAACCCGGGGGGGCCGGAGATACGCAGTATTTT	CASKPGGAGDTQYF
.	TRBV7-9	14	.	TRBJ2-5	TGTGCCAGCAGCCAGGACAGCCCCGCAGAGACCCAGTACTTC	CASSQDSPAETQYF
.	TRBV9	16	.	TRBJ2-2	TGTGCCAGCAGCGTAGGGGTCAGGGCGAACACCGGGGAGCTGTTTTTT	CASSVGVRANTGELFF
TRBD1	TRBV19	15	.	TRBJ2-2	TGTGCCAGTCTTAAGGGGGCATCGGTTACCGGGGAGCTGTTTTTT	CASLKGASVTGELFF
TRBD1	TRBV19	15	.	TRBJ2-7	TGTGCCAGTCGGACGCGACAGGGAACTTCCTACGAGCAGTACTTC	CASRTRQGTSYEQYF
.	TRBV6-6	11	.	TRBJ2-3	TGTGCCAGCAGGGCGTGGGATACGCAGTATTTT	CASRAWDTQYF
.	TRBV7-2	14	once	TRBJ1-2	TGTGCCAGCAGCTTAGCGCGGGGCGGATATGGCTACACCTTC	CASSLARGGYGYTF
.	TRBV28	11	.	TRBJ2-7	TGTGCCAGCAGAGACCGGGACAAAAAGTACTTC	CASRDRDKKYF
.	TRBV4-3	15	.	TRBJ2-2	TGCGCCAGCAGCCAAGACACTACGTTCACCGGGGAGCTGTTTTTT	CASSQDTTFTGELFF
.	TRBV19	16	.	TRBJ2-7	TGTGCCAGTAGTATAGCCGGGGGACCGCTTTCCTACGAGCAGTACTTC	CASSIAGGPLSYEQYF
.	TRBV9	14	.	TRBJ1-4	TGTGCCAGCAGTCGAGGAGGTCAAAATGAAAAACTGTTTTTT	CASSRGGQNEKLFF
.	TRBV18	15	.	TRBJ2-3	TGTGCCAGCTCACCGCTGGACTCCAGCACAGATACGCAGTATTTT	CASSPLDSSTDTQYF
.	TRBV30	13	.	TRBJ1-6	TGTGCCTGGAGTGTGCCGGGGAATTCACCCCTCCACTTT	CAWSVPGNSPLHF
TRBD2	TRBV18	17	.	TRBJ2-3	TGTGCCAGCTCACCAAATCTAGCGGGGGGGACCACAGATACGCAGTATTTT	CASSPNLAGGTTDTQYF
.	TRBV7-6	12	once	TRBJ2-3	TGTGCCAGCAGCTTGACGGGAGATACGCAGTATTTT	CASSLTGDTQYF
.	TRBV30	12	.	TRBJ2-7	TGTGCCTGGTCTAGGAGCTCCTACGAGCAGTACTTC	CAWSRSSYEQYF